Sequencing of this TCR beta chain was carried out in a study of shared clonotypes between healthy human individuals. Study as a whole: Three plates each covered CD4 naive and memory; CD8 naive two, CD8 memory one.

General observations from the study: A generally larger estimated richness was seen in naive subsets than in memory subsets.

A remark on this clone: The antigen is unknown.

Investigators divided CD4+ cells into CD45RA+ naive and CD45RA-negative memory subsets. The germline V gene has CDR1 SGHRS and CDR2 YFSETQ. The CDR3 runs to 16 residues. Trimming shortened V by 0 bases and J by 2 bases, and 12 bases separated the two germline ends. Original data processing: ImmunoSEQ only sent back junction sequences with no quality scores, so filtering was done differently. The assay was immunoSEQ multiplex PCR, and TCRdb's table has in-frame clones only and misses some. V and J calls and clone size come straight from that table; D and trimming were deduced from the DNA. The sample lists roughly 650,000 clones; around 97% were seen once.

The source is a woman aged 30 to 39 in good health. Sequenced input: naive CD4+ T cells sorted from blood. Indicated subset: CD45RA+ positively selected. V gene TRBV5-1 combines with J gene TRBJ2-1, with D unresolved. The CDR3 sequence is CASSLEWRSTYNEQFF. The CDR3 DNA is TGCGCCAGCAGCTTGGAATGGCGGAGCACCTACAATGAGCAGTTCTTC. Full variable domain (remainder filled in from reference TRBV5-1 and TRBJ2-1): KAGVTQTPRYLIKTRGQQVTLSCSPISGHRSVSWYQQTPGQGLQFLFEYFSETQRNKGNFPGRFSGRQFSNSRSEMNVSTLELGDSALYLCASSLEWRSTYNEQFFGPGTRLTVL.